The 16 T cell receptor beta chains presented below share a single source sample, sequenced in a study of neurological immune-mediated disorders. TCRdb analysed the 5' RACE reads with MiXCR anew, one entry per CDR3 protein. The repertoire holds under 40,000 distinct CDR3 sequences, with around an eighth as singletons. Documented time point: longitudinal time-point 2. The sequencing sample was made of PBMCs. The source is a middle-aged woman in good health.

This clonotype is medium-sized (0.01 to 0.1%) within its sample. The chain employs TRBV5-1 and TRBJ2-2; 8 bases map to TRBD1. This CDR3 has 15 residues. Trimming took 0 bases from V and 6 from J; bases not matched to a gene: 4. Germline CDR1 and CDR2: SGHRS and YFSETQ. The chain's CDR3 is CASSLAGGVSGELFF. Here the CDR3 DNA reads TGCGCCAGCAGCTTGGCAGGGGGCGTTTCCGGGGAGCTGTTTTTT.

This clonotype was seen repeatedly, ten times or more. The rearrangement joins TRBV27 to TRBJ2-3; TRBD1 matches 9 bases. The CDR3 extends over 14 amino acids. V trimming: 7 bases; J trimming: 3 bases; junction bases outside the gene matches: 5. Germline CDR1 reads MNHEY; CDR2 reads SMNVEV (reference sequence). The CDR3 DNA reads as TGTGCCAGCACCTCACAGGGGGCGACAGATACGCAGTATTTT. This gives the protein CASTSQGATDTQYF.

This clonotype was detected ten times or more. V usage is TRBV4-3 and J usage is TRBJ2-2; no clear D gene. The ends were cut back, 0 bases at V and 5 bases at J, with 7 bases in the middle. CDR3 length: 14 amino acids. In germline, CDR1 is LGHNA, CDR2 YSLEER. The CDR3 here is CASSQDRITGELFF. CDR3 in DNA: TGCGCCAGCAGCCAAGACAGAATTACCGGGGAGCTGTTTTTT.

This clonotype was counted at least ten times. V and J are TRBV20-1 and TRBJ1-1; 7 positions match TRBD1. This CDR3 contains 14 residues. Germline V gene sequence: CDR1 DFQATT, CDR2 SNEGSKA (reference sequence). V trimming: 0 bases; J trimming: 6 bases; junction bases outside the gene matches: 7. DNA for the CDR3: TGCAGTGCTAGAGATGACAGGGCACGGTCTGAAGCTTTCTTT. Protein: CSARDDRARSEAFF.

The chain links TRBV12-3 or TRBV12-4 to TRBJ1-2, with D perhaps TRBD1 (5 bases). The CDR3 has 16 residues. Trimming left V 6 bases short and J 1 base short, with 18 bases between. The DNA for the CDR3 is TGTGCCAGCAGCCCCGGACTTTGGGGCGGTAACTATGGCTACACCTTC. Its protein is CASSPGLWGGNYGYTF.

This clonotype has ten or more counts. CDR3 in DNA: TGTGCCATCAGTGATGAGTTCTCAGGGGCCGCCCATGGCTACACCTTC. Its protein product is CAISDEFSGAAHGYTF. The rearrangement links TRBV10-3 to TRBJ1-2; D is possibly TRBD1 (6 bases). The V and J ends lost 3 bases and 6 bases respectively, with 20 bases between them. The germline CDR1 and CDR2 sequences are ENHRY and SYGVKD. This CDR3 has 16 residues.

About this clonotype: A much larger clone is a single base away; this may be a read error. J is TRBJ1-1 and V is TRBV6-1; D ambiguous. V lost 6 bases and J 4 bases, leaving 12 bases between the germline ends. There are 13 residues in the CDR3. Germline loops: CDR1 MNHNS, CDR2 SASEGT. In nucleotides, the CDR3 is TGTGCCAGCAGAGAAAACTATGGCACTGAAGCTTTCTTT. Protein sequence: CASRENYGTEAFF.

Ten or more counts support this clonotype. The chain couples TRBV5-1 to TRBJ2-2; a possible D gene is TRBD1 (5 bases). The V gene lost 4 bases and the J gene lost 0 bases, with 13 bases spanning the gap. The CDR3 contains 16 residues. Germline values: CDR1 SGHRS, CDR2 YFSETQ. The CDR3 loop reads CASSPRAGSNTGELFF. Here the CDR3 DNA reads TGCGCCAGCAGCCCCCGAGCAGGGTCGAACACCGGGGAGCTGTTTTTT.

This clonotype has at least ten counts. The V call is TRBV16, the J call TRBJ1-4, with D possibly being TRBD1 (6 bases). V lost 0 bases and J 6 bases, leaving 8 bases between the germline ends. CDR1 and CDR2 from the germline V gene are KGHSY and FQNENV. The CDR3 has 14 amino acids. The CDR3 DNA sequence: TGTGCCAGCAGCCAATCAGCAGGGGATGAAAAACTGTTTTTT. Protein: CASSQSAGDEKLFF.

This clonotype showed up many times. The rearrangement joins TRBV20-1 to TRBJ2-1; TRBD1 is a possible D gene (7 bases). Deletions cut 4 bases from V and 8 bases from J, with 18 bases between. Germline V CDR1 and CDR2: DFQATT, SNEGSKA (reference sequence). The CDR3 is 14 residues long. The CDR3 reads CSATAGGGLDEQFF. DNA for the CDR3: TGCAGTGCTACCGCAGGAGGGGGCCTGGATGAGCAGTTCTTC.

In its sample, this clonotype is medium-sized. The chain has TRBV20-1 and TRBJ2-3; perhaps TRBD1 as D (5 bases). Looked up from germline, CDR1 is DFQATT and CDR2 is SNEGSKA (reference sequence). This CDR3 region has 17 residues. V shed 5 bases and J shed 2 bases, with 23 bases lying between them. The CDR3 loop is CSAGIVSQDIPTDTQYF. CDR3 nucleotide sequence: TGCAGTGCTGGGATTGTTAGTCAGGACATACCCACAGATACGCAGTATTTT.

The CDR3 is CASTLSGGGGNEQFF. CDR3 sequence (DNA): TGTGCCAGCACCCTATCGGGAGGGGGGGGCAATGAGCAGTTCTTC. The genes are TRBV3-1 and TRBJ2-1, with 8 bases that match TRBD2. This CDR3 has 15 amino acids. CDR1 and CDR2 from the germline V gene are LGHDT and YNNKEL (reference sequence). Germline trimming cut 7 bases from V and 6 bases from J; bases unmatched to any gene: 11.

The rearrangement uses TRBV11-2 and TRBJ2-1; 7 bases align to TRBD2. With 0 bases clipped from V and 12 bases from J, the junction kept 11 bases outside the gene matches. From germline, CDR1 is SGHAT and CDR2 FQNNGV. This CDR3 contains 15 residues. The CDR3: CASSLEPSGVARQFF. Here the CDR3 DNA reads TGTGCCAGCAGCTTAGAGCCTAGCGGTGTGGCCAGGCAGTTCTTC.

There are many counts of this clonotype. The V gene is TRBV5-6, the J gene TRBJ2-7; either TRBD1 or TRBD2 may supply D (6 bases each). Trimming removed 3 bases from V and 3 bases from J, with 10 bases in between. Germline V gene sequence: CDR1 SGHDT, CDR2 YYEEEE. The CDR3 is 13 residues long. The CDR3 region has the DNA TGTGCCAGCAGCTCGGGGGCCCGCTACGAGCAGTACTTC. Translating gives CASSSGARYEQYF.

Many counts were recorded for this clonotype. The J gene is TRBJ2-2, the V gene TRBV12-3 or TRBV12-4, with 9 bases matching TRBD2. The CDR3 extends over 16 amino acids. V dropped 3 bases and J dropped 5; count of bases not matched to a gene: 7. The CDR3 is CASSLGGRVRTGELFF. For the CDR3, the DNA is TGTGCCAGCAGTTTGGGCGGGAGGGTACGGACCGGGGAGCTGTTTTTT.

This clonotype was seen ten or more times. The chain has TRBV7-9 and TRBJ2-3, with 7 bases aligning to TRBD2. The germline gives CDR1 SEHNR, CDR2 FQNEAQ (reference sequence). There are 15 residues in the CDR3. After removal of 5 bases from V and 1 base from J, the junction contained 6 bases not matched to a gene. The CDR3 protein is CASSRGDGGTDTQYF. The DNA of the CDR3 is TGTGCCAGCAGCCGGGGGGACGGCGGCACAGATACGCAGTATTTT.